This T cell receptor beta chain was sequenced in a study of cytomegalovirus exposure and HLA in healthy donors. The donors were part of the validation cohort of 120 subjects. That cohort was separate from the first cohort, which comprised 700 or so subjects. This table comes from immunoSEQ multiplex PCR, and its TCRdb copy is limited to in-frame clones, with some not included. Of roughly 280,000 clones listed, just over 85% are singletons. On this clone itself: Antigen: not known.

This CDR3 spans 16 amino acids. CDR1 MGHDK and CDR2 SYGVNS come from the germline V gene. V was cut by 6 bases and J by 3 bases, with 18 bases left in between. Study-wide results and caveats: TCR beta chains numbering more than 150 were designated cytomegalovirus-associated. Reports indicated that the classifier achieved high specificity and sensitivity in diagnosing cytomegalovirus status. It was found in a later analysis that first-cohort TCR clusters tended to co-occur in the 120 validation repertoires.

This receptor was identified in a woman aged 18-35 years in good health and CMV-seronegative. The chain is built from TRBV25-1 and TRBJ1-5; the D gene is possibly TRBD1 (5 bases). The specimen was PBMCs. DNA for the CDR3: TGTGCCAGCAGCTCCGGGGGAGGGCCACTCAATCAGCCCCAGCATTTT. Protein sequence: CASSSGGGPLNQPQHF.